Below are 30 T cell receptor beta chains sequenced from a single sample in a study of CD8 T cells in ankylosing spondylitis. One entry per CDR3 protein results from TCRdb running MiXCR on the 5' RACE reads. Here the sample spans 120,000 or so distinct CDR3 sequences, approximately 15% being singletons. Sequenced material: blood, either unsorted or a sorted T cell fraction (not recorded which). The source of these receptors is a female donor with ankylosing spondylitis or in good health (not recorded which).

This clonotype was counted only a few times. In nucleotides, the CDR3 is TGCGCCAGCGCCCAGAGTCTGATAGGATACGAGCAGTACTTC. Translation: CASAQSLIGYEQYF. The J gene is TRBJ2-7, the V gene TRBV4-1; D unresolved. Germline CDR1 and CDR2: MGHRA and YSYEKL. With 8 bases removed from V and 4 bases from J, the gap between germline ends came to 18 bases. The CDR3 totals 14 residues.

This clonotype was picked up many times. This chain joins TRBV29-1 and TRBJ2-5; no reliable D call. Trimming left V 4 bases short and J 5 bases short, with 11 bases between. CDR3 length equals 12 residues. The germline gives CDR1 SQVTM, CDR2 ANQGSEA. CDR3 sequence (DNA): TGCAGCGTTGGTTCCGGGTCGGAGACCCAGTACTTC. This sequence encodes CSVGSGSETQYF.

Judged by abundance, this clonotype is medium-sized. The genes are TRBV20-1 and TRBJ2-7; D is undetermined. The germline gives CDR1 DFQATT, CDR2 SNEGSKA (reference sequence). The ends were cut back, 6 bases at V and 5 bases at J, with 14 bases in the middle. The CDR3 is made up of 12 amino acids. The CDR3 reads CSAKTPMDEQYF. The CDR3 coding sequence is TGCAGTGCGAAGACCCCCATGGACGAGCAGTACTTC.

Many counts were recorded for this clonotype. J is TRBJ2-1 and V is TRBV3-1; a weak D match, TRBD2 (5 bases). Germline V gives CDR1 LGHDT, CDR2 YNNKEL (reference sequence). This CDR3 region has 15 residues. V was pared by 0 bases and J by 6 bases, with 12 bases between. The CDR3 nucleotides are TGTGCCAGCAGCCAAGATGACCAGCGGTTCAATGAGCAGTTCTTC. As protein: CASSQDDQRFNEQFF.

As regards this clonotype: With a much larger clone just one base away, this may be a read error. The conserved final phenylalanine or tryptophan is absent from the CDR3, which likely points to a read error. This chain links TRBV3-1 with TRBJ1-2, with unresolved D. Per germline, CDR1 LGHDT and CDR2 YNNKEL (reference sequence). Deletions cut 10 bases from V and 6 bases from J, with 18 bases between. The CDR3 spans 13 residues. As DNA, the CDR3 is TGTGCCATAAGCGCGGCGGGCAGGAATGGCTACACCCTC. Amino acid sequence: CAISAAGRNGYTL.

In regard to this clonotype: A read error may be the cause here, since a much bigger clone is one base away. This rearrangement joins TRBV6-1 to TRBJ2-1; 7 bases agree with TRBD1. The V gene's germline CDR1 is MNHNS and CDR2 SASEGT. The length of the CDR3 is 14 residues. CDR3 DNA: TGTGCCAGCAGTACGGGACAGTTTTACAATGGGCAGTTCTTC. Protein sequence: CASSTGQFYNGQFF.

This clonotype was counted only a few times. The chain recombines TRBV5-1 with TRBJ2-7; D uncertain. Germline values: CDR1 SGHRS, CDR2 YFSETQ. Deletions cut 1 base from V and 7 bases from J, with 9 bases between. CDR3 length equals 12 residues. CDR3 nucleotide sequence: TGCGCCAGCAGCTTGCAGGTAGGGGAGCAGTACTTC. Translating gives CASSLQVGEQYF. Full variable domain (outside the CDR3, taken from reference TRBV5-1 and TRBJ2-7): KAGVTQTPRYLIKTRGQQVTLSCSPISGHRSVSWYQQTPGQGLQFLFEYFSETQRNKGNFPGRFSGRQFSNSRSEMNVSTLELGDSALYLCASSLQVGEQYFGPGTRLTVT.

This chain connects TRBV12-3 or TRBV12-4 to TRBJ2-7, with 7 bases matching TRBD1. The CDR3 has 12 amino acids. Trimming cost V 5 bases and J 6 bases; bases outside gene matches: 4. CDR3 region: CASSQTGTEQYF. The CDR3 DNA follows: TGTGCCAGCAGTCAGACAGGGACCGAGCAGTACTTC.

This clonotype has only a few counts. The chain links TRBV11-2 to TRBJ1-1, with a weak D call TRBD1 (6 bases). The CDR3 covers 13 residues. Trimming took off 5 bases at V and 3 bases at J, with 10 bases between the two ends. Germline CDR1 reads SGHAT; CDR2 reads FQNNGV. The CDR3 here is CASSAGVDTEAFF. The CDR3 DNA sequence: TGTGCCAGCAGCGCAGGGGTGGACACTGAAGCTTTCTTT.

Comment on this clonotype: A much larger clone differs by one base, so this may be a read error. The rearrangement uses TRBV11-2 and TRBJ2-3; TRBD2 aligns across 7 bases. CDR3 size: 16 residues. Germline loops: CDR1 SGHAT, CDR2 FQNNGV. The CDR3 nucleotides read TGTGCCAGCAGCCAATTCGGGGTGACTAGCACAGATACGCATTATTTT. It translates to CASSQFGVTSTDTHYF.

For this clonotype: This clone may be a read error of a much larger clone one base away. The chain recombines TRBV7-9 with TRBJ1-1; no clear D. From germline, CDR1 is SEHNR and CDR2 FQNEAQ (reference sequence). The CDR3 covers 14 residues. The CDR3 region is CSSSSRMGNTEAFF. The CDR3 bases are TGTTCCAGCAGCTCGCGGATGGGGAACACTGAAGCTTTCTTT.

This clonotype was seen a few times. V and J are TRBV14 and TRBJ2-3; the D gene is possibly TRBD2 (7 bases). Trimming shortened V by 0 bases and J by 4 bases, and 14 bases separated the two germline ends. CDR1 is SGHDN, CDR2 FVKESK, per germline. CDR3 length equals 16 residues. The CDR3 region has the DNA TGTGCCAGCAGCCAAGATGGGGGGGGCCCCGCAGATACGCAGTATTTT. It yields the protein CASSQDGGGPADTQYF.

V is TRBV5-6 and J is TRBJ2-3, with D maybe TRBD2 (5 bases). CDR1 is SGHDT and CDR2 is YYEEEE in the germline V gene. V lost 0 bases and J lost 4, with 12 bases in between. This CDR3 has 15 residues. CDR3: CASSLGLRGPDTQYF. The CDR3 region has the DNA TGTGCCAGCAGCTTGGGACTTAGAGGGCCAGATACGCAGTATTTT.

This clonotype was detected many times. The chain recombines TRBV29-1 with TRBJ2-1, with 9 bases fitting TRBD2. This CDR3 spans 13 amino acids. With 5 bases clipped from V and 7 bases from J, the junction kept 6 bases outside the gene matches. From germline, CDR1 is SQVTM and CDR2 ANQGSEA. The CDR3 DNA reads TGCAGCGTTACGTCGCTAGCGGGAAATGAGCAGTTCTTC. Residues: CSVTSLAGNEQFF.

This clonotype was counted at least ten times. The chain carries TRBV7-8 and TRBJ2-7, with D perhaps matching TRBD2 (5 bases). This CDR3 spans 13 amino acids. Germline lookup yields CDR1 SGHVS and CDR2 FQNEAQ. V dropped 5 bases and J dropped 1 base, with 9 bases sitting between them. The CDR3 sequence: CASSAGLSYEQYF. The CDR3 DNA reads as TGTGCCAGCAGCGCGGGCCTTTCCTACGAGCAGTACTTC.

This clonotype was counted between two and nine times. The genes are TRBV6-2 or TRBV6-3 and TRBJ2-3; 10 nucleotides align to TRBD2. With 5 bases clipped from V and 6 bases from J, the junction kept 11 bases outside the gene matches. The CDR3 runs 16 residues. CDR1 and CDR2 from the germline V gene are MNHEY and SVGEGT. This CDR3 is CASSRVKRGGADTQYF. In DNA, the CDR3 is TGTGCCAGCAGTCGCGTAAAGCGGGGGGGCGCTGATACGCAGTATTTT.

This clonotype came up many times. V is TRBV20-1 and J is TRBJ2-2, with TRBD2 matching 10 bases. CDR1 is DFQATT, CDR2 SNEGSKA, per germline (reference sequence). The V and J ends lost 6 bases and 5 bases, in that order; junction bases with no gene match: 12. The CDR3 runs to 16 residues. The CDR3 DNA follows: TGCAGTGCCTCGGGGTTAGCGGGAGGTGGAACCGGGGAGCTGTTTTTT. It yields the protein CSASGLAGGGTGELFF.

The sample holds a few counts of this clonotype. The V call is TRBV12-3 or TRBV12-4, the J call TRBJ2-7; D is undetermined. The CDR3 totals 13 residues. The V and J ends lost 6 bases and 2 bases respectively, with 11 bases between them. CDR3 DNA: TGTGCCAGCAGCATCGGCCCAACCTACGAGCAGTACTTC. Its translation is CASSIGPTYEQYF.

The chain employs TRBV24-1 and TRBJ2-7, with unresolved D. Germline V gives CDR1 KGHDR, CDR2 SFDVKD. CDR3 size: 13 residues. V was trimmed by 0 bases and J by 6 bases, leaving 8 bases between them. The CDR3, as DNA: TGTGCCACCAGTGATTTGGACAAGACCGAGCAGTACTTC. This translates into CATSDLDKTEQYF.

The chain joins TRBV4-1 to TRBJ2-7; 10 bases line up with TRBD2. The CDR3 consists of 18 residues. V lost 1 base to trimming and J lost 1 base; unmatched junction nucleotides: 10. CDR1 is MGHRA, CDR2 YSYEKL, per germline. The CDR3: CASSQGPRRTSGSYEQYF. CDR3 DNA: TGCGCCAGCAGCCAAGGCCCTAGACGGACTAGCGGTTCCTACGAGCAGTACTTC.

This clonotype showed up many times. The J gene is TRBJ2-3, the V gene TRBV29-1; D gene ambiguous. The CDR3 loop spans 13 amino acids. The V end was cut by 4 bases, the J end by 0 bases, with 8 bases between. Germline lookup yields CDR1 SQVTM and CDR2 ANQGSEA. CDR3 coding DNA: TGCAGCGTTGTCAGAGTAAGCACAGATACGCAGTATTTT. It yields the protein CSVVRVSTDTQYF.

This clonotype was counted ten times or more. The chain is built from TRBV12-3 or TRBV12-4 and TRBJ2-1; D gene unclear. The germline V and J ends were trimmed by 6 bases and 0 bases, with 6 bases remaining between them. This CDR3 has 13 amino acids. CDR3 coding DNA: TGTGCCAGCAGACTGAGCTCCTACAATGAGCAGTTCTTC. Amino acid sequence: CASRLSSYNEQFF.

The J gene is TRBJ2-5, the V gene TRBV29-1; no clear D gene. CDR3 length equals 11 residues. V lost 5 bases and J 0 bases, leaving 4 bases between the germline ends. Looked up from germline, CDR1 is SQVTM and CDR2 is ANQGSEA. The CDR3 coding sequence is TGCAGCGTTAACCACCAAGAGACCCAGTACTTC. Translated: CSVNHQETQYF.

This chain connects TRBV5-1 to TRBJ2-7; D call uncertain. Trimming removed 1 base at V and 0 bases at J, with 8 bases between. Germline assignment: CDR1 SGHRS and CDR2 YFSETQ. The CDR3 contains 14 residues. CDR3 in DNA: TGCGCCAGCAGCTTGAGGTCGCCCTCCTACGAGCAGTACTTC. Amino acids: CASSLRSPSYEQYF.

This clonotype showed up many times. V and J are TRBV29-1 and TRBJ2-1; D is possibly TRBD2 (6 bases). The germline gives CDR1 SQVTM, CDR2 ANQGSEA. This CDR3 has 14 amino acids. The V gene lost 3 bases and the J gene lost 8 bases, with 17 bases spanning the gap. CDR3 in DNA: TGCAGCGTTGAGGCGGGGTGGGTAAACGATGAGCAGTTCTTC. As protein: CSVEAGWVNDEQFF.

This clonotype was seen a handful of times. This chain connects TRBV4-1 to TRBJ2-1, with TRBD2 matching 7 bases. From germline, CDR1 is MGHRA and CDR2 YSYEKL. V was clipped by 5 bases and J by 3 bases; unmatched bases: 7. The CDR3 is 15 residues long. The CDR3 protein is CASSFVGTIYNEQFF. CDR3 DNA: TGCGCCAGCAGCTTCGTTGGGACTATCTACAATGAGCAGTTCTTC.

The chain has TRBV12-3 or TRBV12-4 and TRBJ1-1; 9 bases match TRBD1. The CDR3 has 14 amino acids. J lost 4 bases, V lost 5 bases, and 5 bases had no gene match. Here the CDR3 reads CASSPGTGTTEAFF. The DNA for the CDR3 is TGTGCCAGCAGTCCCGGGACAGGGACCACTGAAGCTTTCTTT.

This clonotype was detected a few times. This chain links TRBV7-2 with TRBJ1-2; no clear D. CDR3 size: 15 residues. The V gene's germline CDR1 is SGHTA and CDR2 FQGNSA. Trimming removed 2 bases from V and 5 bases from J, with 15 bases in between. The DNA for the CDR3 is TGTGCCAGCAGCTTACCGGTTGATGGGAGGTATGGCTACACCTTC. This translates into CASSLPVDGRYGYTF.

CDR3 sequence: CASSIRYGDTQYF. CDR3 DNA sequence: TGTGCCAGTAGTATCAGATACGGAGATACGCAGTATTTT. The rearrangement joins TRBV19 to TRBJ2-3; D ambiguous. The CDR3 runs to 13 residues. Trimming removed 3 bases from V and 5 bases from J, with 9 bases in between. Germline CDR1 reads LNHDA; CDR2 reads SQIVND (reference sequence).

Concerning this clonotype itself: Mismatch with germline at one junction end may stem from a read error. The rearrangement joins TRBV3-1 to TRBJ2-2; possible D gene TRBD2, 6 bases. The CDR3 loop spans 16 amino acids. Germline CDR1 reads LGHDT; CDR2 reads YNNKEL (reference sequence). CDR3 bases: TGTGACAGCAGCAAAGACGCCAGGCGGGGCACCGGGGAGCTGTTTTTT. Protein sequence: CDSSKDARRGTGELFF.